One TCR beta chain is described in this entry. Its antigen remains unknown. Use of 60 Vbeta and 13 Jbeta primers characterized the PCR. This table comes from immunoSEQ multiplex PCR, and its TCRdb copy is limited to in-frame clones, with some not included. The sample gives about 120,000 clones, about 80% of which show up once; 2% to 3% is in the top ten. The entry originates in a study of cytomegalovirus exposure and HLA in healthy donors. Overall study: Unique TCRs numbering some 93 million, obtained from HLA-typed donors, made up an early data release. Study results and limitations: Most TCR sequences were rare, but some public TCRs occurred in many donors.

Trimming removed 8 bases from V and 0 bases from J, with 12 bases in between. There are 14 residues in the CDR3. CDR1 is MNHEY, CDR2 SVGAGI, per germline. The V call is TRBV6-5, the J call TRBJ2-3; TRBD1 is a possible D gene (5 bases). The sequence derives from a young man in good health and CMV-seronegative. Material for sequencing was PBMCs. The CDR3 DNA reads TGTGCCAGCGGAAGGGGTCCCAGCACAGATACGCAGTATTTT. It yields the protein CASGRGPSTDTQYF.